These 24 T cell receptor beta chains were sequenced from one sample in a study of cytomegalovirus exposure and HLA in healthy donors. The PCR made use of 60 Vbeta and 13 Jbeta primers. Profiling relied on immunoSEQ multiplex PCR, and the TCRdb table lists in-frame clones only, not all of them. Here the sample spans 150,000 to 200,000 clones, 79% being singletons. Sequencing used PBMCs. The receptors here all came from a woman aged 40-49 years in good health and CMV-seronegative.

This chain joins TRBV30 and TRBJ1-3; unclear D gene. Germline loops: CDR1 GTSNPN, CDR2 SVGIG (reference sequence). V was trimmed by 3 bases and J by 0 bases, leaving 3 bases between them. This CDR3 is built from 12 residues. The CDR3 reads CAWSISGNTIYF. For the CDR3, the DNA is TGTGCCTGGAGCATCTCTGGAAACACCATATATTTT.

The chain has TRBV11-2 and TRBJ1-3; TRBD1 matches 9 bases. The CDR3 extends over 16 amino acids. Germline trimming cut 3 bases from V and 0 bases from J; bases unmatched to any gene: 3. CDR1 and CDR2 from the germline V gene are SGHAT and FQNNGV. The CDR3 sequence is CASSFYRGLSGNTIYF. The DNA of the CDR3 is TGTGCCAGCAGCTTTTACAGGGGGCTCTCTGGAAACACCATATATTTT.

The gene calls are TRBV29-1 and TRBJ2-5, with 12 positions matching TRBD2. With 6 bases clipped from V and 5 bases from J, the junction kept 4 bases outside the gene matches. Germline CDR1 and CDR2: SQVTM and ANQGSEA. This CDR3 comprises 13 residues. The CDR3 sequence is CSVGLAGRETQYF. In DNA form, the CDR3 reads TGCAGCGTCGGACTAGCGGGGCGGGAGACCCAGTACTTC. The full variable domain, rest sourced from reference TRBV29-1 and TRBJ2-5, is SAVISQKPSRDICQRGTSLTIQCQVDSQVTMMFWYRQQPGQSLTLIATANQGSEATYESGFVIDKFPISRPNLTFSTLTVSNMSPEDSSIYLCSVGLAGRETQYFGPGTRLLVL.

The chain joins TRBV10-3 to TRBJ2-7; D gene ambiguous. Deletions cut 4 bases from V and 0 bases from J, with 7 bases between. Germline CDR1 ENHRY, CDR2 SYGVKD. The CDR3 consists of 13 residues. DNA for the CDR3: TGTGCCATCAGTGGTCCGTCCTCCTACGAGCAGTACTTC. Residues: CAISGPSSYEQYF.

The V call is TRBV7-2, the J call TRBJ1-6; D possibly corresponds to TRBD1 (6 bases). Germline assignment: CDR1 SGHTA and CDR2 FQGNSA. The CDR3 sequence is 15 residues long. V dropped 3 bases and J dropped 9 bases, with 15 bases sitting between them. In nucleotides, the CDR3 is TGTGCCAGCAGCTTTCAGGGGCTAGGTGGTTCACCCCTCCACTTT. Amino acid sequence: CASSFQGLGGSPLHF.

The CDR3 nucleotides read TGCGCCAGCAGTGAGAGAGGGTTTAATTCACCCCTCCACTTT. Its translation is CASSERGFNSPLHF. This rearrangement joins TRBV10-1 to TRBJ1-6; D uncertain. In germline, CDR1 is WNHNN, CDR2 SYGVQD (reference sequence). Trimming left V 2 bases short and J 6 bases short, with 8 bases between. The CDR3 is 14 amino acids.

The chain is built from TRBV18 and TRBJ2-6; no clear D. The germline V gene has CDR1 KGHSH and CDR2 LQKENI. V lost 3 bases to trimming and J lost 1 base, with 10 bases between them. This CDR3 is built from 16 residues. The chain's CDR3 is CASSPFTHSGANVLTF. CDR3 nucleotide sequence: TGTGCCAGCTCACCGTTTACACATTCTGGGGCCAACGTCCTGACTTTC.

The gene calls are TRBV27 and TRBJ2-7; TRBD1 matches at 8 bases. J gave up 6 bases and V 6 bases, and 4 bases lay outside the gene matches. Germline CDR1 is MNHEY and CDR2 is SMNVEV (reference sequence). CDR3 length equals 12 residues. The CDR3 spells CASSRTGSEQYF. CDR3 sequence (DNA): TGTGCCAGCAGCCGGACAGGGAGCGAGCAGTACTTC.

The chain is built from TRBV28 and TRBJ2-7; D is unresolved. The V gene lost 6 bases and the J gene lost 0 bases, with 9 bases spanning the gap. CDR1 is MDHEN, CDR2 SYDVKM, per germline. This CDR3 is built from 13 residues. The CDR3 bases are TGTGCCAGCAGCTCTCCGGGCTCCTACGAGCAGTACTTC. It encodes CASSSPGSYEQYF.

A few counts support this clone. This chain connects TRBV2 to TRBJ1-1; D is perhaps TRBD1 (5 bases). Between the trimmed V and J ends, which lost 8 bases and 7 bases, there was a span of 14 bases. The CDR3 sequence is 12 residues long. Germline V lookup: CDR1 SNHLY, CDR2 FYNNEI. The CDR3 loop reads CASGLRQSEAFF. The CDR3 DNA reads as TGTGCCAGCGGGCTGAGACAGAGTGAAGCTTTCTTT.

J is TRBJ2-3 and V is TRBV2; 8 bases are a match to TRBD2. With 7 bases clipped from V and 1 base from J, the junction kept 7 bases outside the gene matches. The CDR3 loop spans 15 amino acids. Looked up from germline, CDR1 is SNHLY and CDR2 is FYNNEI. CDR3 residues: CASIYGLARTDTQYF. As DNA, the CDR3 is TGTGCCAGCATTTACGGACTAGCCCGCACAGATACGCAGTATTTT.

This clone appeared once. This CDR3 reads CASSPSWTVHSNQPQHF. The CDR3, as DNA: TGTGCCAGCTCACCTTCCTGGACAGTTCATAGCAATCAGCCCCAGCATTTT. The rearrangement uses TRBV18 and TRBJ1-5, with TRBD1 as a possible D gene (6 bases). Germline CDR1 is KGHSH and CDR2 is LQKENI. The CDR3 loop spans 17 amino acids. Trimming stripped 3 bases from V and 0 bases from J, with 15 bases between. The entire variable domain, with the rest obtained from reference TRBV18 and TRBJ1-5, is as follows: NAGVMQNPRHLVRRRGQEARLRCSPMKGHSHVYWYRQLPEEGLKFMVYLQKENIIDESGMPKERFSAEFPKEGPSILRIQQVVRGDSAAYFCASSPSWTVHSNQPQHFGDGTRLSIL.

The chain carries TRBV2 and TRBJ2-6; 8 bases are a match to TRBD1. This CDR3 comprises 17 residues. Looked up from germline, CDR1 is SNHLY and CDR2 is FYNNEI. The trim removed 8 bases at V and 4 bases at J, leaving 13 bases unmatched. Here the CDR3 DNA reads TGTGCCAGCCGCCTAGGACAGGGCGGATCCGGGGCCAACGTCCTGACTTTC. This sequence encodes CASRLGQGGSGANVLTF. Together with reference TRBV2 and TRBJ2-6, the CDR3 gives the full variable domain: EPEVTQTPSHQVTQMGQEVILRCVPISNHLYFYWYRQILGQKVEFLVSFYNNEISEKSEIFDDQFSVERPDGSNFTLKIRSTKLEDSAMYFCASRLGQGGSGANVLTFGAGSRLTVL.

The chain joins TRBV18 to TRBJ2-1; D is perhaps TRBD2 (6 bases). This CDR3 is 15 amino acids long. V lost 2 bases to trimming and J lost 4 bases, with 12 bases between them. Germline V gene data show CDR1 as KGHSH and CDR2 as LQKENI. This CDR3 reads CASSPDAGTYNEQFF. In DNA, the CDR3 is TGTGCCAGCTCACCAGATGCGGGAACGTACAATGAGCAGTTCTTC.

This clone was seen just once. CDR3 DNA: TGCAGCGTTGAGGACGGGGGCACAGATACGCAGTATTTT. Encoded protein: CSVEDGGTDTQYF. V is TRBV29-1 and J is TRBJ2-3, with D perhaps TRBD2 (5 bases). The CDR3 sequence is 13 residues long. The V gene's germline CDR1 is SQVTM and CDR2 ANQGSEA. V lost 3 bases and J lost 1, with 8 bases in between.

The V gene is TRBV18, the J gene TRBJ2-1, with TRBD2 as a possible D gene (5 bases). The germline V gene has CDR1 KGHSH and CDR2 LQKENI. Between the trimmed V and J ends, which lost 2 bases and 9 bases, there was a span of 11 bases. The CDR3 runs 13 residues. CDR3 region: CASSPFQGSEQFF. CDR3 nucleotides: TGTGCCAGCTCACCATTTCAAGGGAGTGAGCAGTTCTTC.

The chain recombines TRBV5-1 with TRBJ1-4; 7 nucleotides line up with TRBD1. Germline lookup yields CDR1 SGHRS and CDR2 YFSETQ. The CDR3 runs 14 residues. J was trimmed by 2 bases and V by 6 bases; bases with no gene match: 4. CDR3 sequence: CASTDRATNEKLFF. In nucleotides, the CDR3 is TGCGCCAGCACCGACAGGGCGACTAATGAAAAACTGTTTTTT.

V usage is TRBV28 and J usage is TRBJ2-2, with 10 bases lining up with TRBD2. The V and J ends lost 4 bases and 0 bases, in that order; junction bases with no gene match: 8. CDR1 MDHEN and CDR2 SYDVKM come from the germline V gene. CDR3 length: 18 residues. CDR3 sequence: CASSSISGRLANTGELFF. As DNA, the CDR3 is TGTGCCAGCAGTTCCATTAGCGGGAGGCTCGCGAACACCGGGGAGCTGTTTTTT.

This clone was seen just once. The rearrangement joins TRBV29-1 to TRBJ2-1, with TRBD2 matching 7 bases. Looked up from germline, CDR1 is SQVTM and CDR2 is ANQGSEA. This CDR3 contains 16 residues. With 4 bases clipped from V and 0 bases from J, the junction kept 9 bases outside the gene matches. This CDR3 reads CSVGDYDTSSYNEQFF. Written as DNA, the CDR3 is TGCAGCGTTGGGGACTATGATACAAGCTCCTACAATGAGCAGTTCTTC.

The chain carries TRBV15 and TRBJ1-2; a weak D match, TRBD1 (6 bases). The CDR3 runs to 17 residues. Germline V gene data show CDR1 as LNHNV and CDR2 as YYDKDF (reference sequence). V gave up 1 base and J gave up 6 bases, with 21 bases separating them. This CDR3 reads CATSRGRGTGQGHGYTF. The CDR3 region has the DNA TGTGCCACCAGCAGAGGGAGAGGAACAGGGCAGGGCCATGGCTACACCTTC.

The chain uses TRBV11-2 and TRBJ2-7; 8 bases agree with TRBD1. The length of the CDR3 is 15 residues. Unmatched junction bases numbered 9, after V lost 4 bases and J lost 4 bases. Germline CDR1 SGHAT, CDR2 FQNNGV. CDR3 DNA: TGTGCCAGCAGCTCAGGGACAGGCAGTTTGTACGAGCAGTACTTC. Amino acid sequence: CASSSGTGSLYEQYF.

The J gene is TRBJ2-5, the V gene TRBV6-5, with TRBD1 matching 11 bases. There are 14 residues in the CDR3. V was pared by 8 bases and J by 4 bases, with 6 bases of the junction left unmatched. Per the germline V gene, CDR1 is MNHEY and CDR2 is SVGAGI. In nucleotides, the CDR3 is TGTGCCAGCGGGGGACAGGGGGAGGTAGAGACCCAGTACTTC. The encoded protein is CASGGQGEVETQYF.

This chain uses TRBV18 with TRBJ2-5; D remains unclear. The germline V gene has CDR1 KGHSH and CDR2 LQKENI. The CDR3 runs 12 residues. Trimming pared 4 bases from V and 4 bases from J, leaving 7 bases between. As DNA, the CDR3 is TGTGCCAGCTCACAAATGAGAGAGACCCAGTACTTC. This translates into CASSQMRETQYF. Based on the CDR3 plus reference TRBV18 and TRBJ2-5, the full variable domain is NAGVMQNPRHLVRRRGQEARLRCSPMKGHSHVYWYRQLPEEGLKFMVYLQKENIIDESGMPKERFSAEFPKEGPSILRIQQVVRGDSAAYFCASSQMRETQYFGPGTRLLVL.

The chain joins TRBV7-3 to TRBJ2-2; a weak D match, TRBD1 (5 bases). The CDR3 contains 16 residues. Germline CDR1 SGHTA, CDR2 FQGTGA. Trimming removed 2 bases at V and 0 bases at J, with 10 bases between. The CDR3 DNA reads as TGTGCCAGCAGCTTATGGGGCACGACGAACACCGGGGAGCTGTTTTTT. This encodes CASSLWGTTNTGELFF.